Presented here are 15 T cell receptor beta chains from one specimen sequenced in a study of T cell changes during pregnancy in multiple sclerosis. Sequenced by immunoSEQ multiplex PCR; TCRdb stores in-frame clones only, minus some. The sample includes roughly 69,000 clones, more than 85% seen only once; the top ten take under 0.35%. The material sequenced was CD4+ T cells from peripheral blood mononuclear cells, taken in the third trimester of pregnancy. The receptors come from a female donor in good health, enrolled as a control in a pregnancy study.

The chain is built from TRBV6-1 and TRBJ1-3; D is ambiguous. CDR1 is MNHNS and CDR2 is SASEGT in the germline V gene. The CDR3 covers 13 residues. The V and J ends lost 8 bases and 1 base respectively, with 9 bases between them. Here the CDR3 DNA reads TGTGCCAGCGGAGGAAGATCTGGAAACACCATATATTTT. This encodes CASGGRSGNTIYF.

The chain links TRBV28 to TRBJ1-5; possible D gene TRBD1, 6 bases. The germline V gene encodes CDR1 MDHEN and CDR2 SYDVKM. CDR3 length: 13 amino acids. V gave up 5 bases and J gave up 12 bases, with 17 bases separating them. CDR3 region: CASSPLSRGLQHF. The CDR3 region has the DNA TGTGCCAGCAGTCCCCTGTCCAGGGGCCTCCAGCATTTT.

This chain uses TRBV6-6 with TRBJ1-1; unclear D gene. The germline V and J ends were trimmed by 0 bases and 1 base, with 6 bases remaining between them. Germline V gene lookup returns CDR1 MNHNY and CDR2 SVGAGI (reference sequence). This CDR3 has 14 amino acids. CDR3 in DNA: TGTGCCAGCAGTTACTCGTACGGGAACACTGAAGCTTTCTTT. The encoded protein is CASSYSYGNTEAFF.

V and J are TRBV30 and TRBJ1-5, with D possibly TRBD1 on 6 matching bases. This CDR3 region has 15 residues. V gave up 4 bases and J gave up 4 bases, with 17 bases separating them. The germline V gene encodes CDR1 GTSNPN and CDR2 SVGIG (reference sequence). The CDR3 coding sequence is TGTGCCTGGAATACAGGGTCATCCTCTAATCAGCCCCAGCATTTT. Its protein is CAWNTGSSSNQPQHF.

The chain couples TRBV29-1 to TRBJ2-2, with D unresolved. V was trimmed by 5 bases and J by 3 bases, leaving 13 bases between them. Germline lookup yields CDR1 SQVTM and CDR2 ANQGSEA. CDR3 length equals 14 residues. The CDR3: CSVLFPTHTGELFF. In DNA form, the CDR3 reads TGCAGCGTTCTGTTTCCGACTCACACCGGGGAGCTGTTTTTT.

The chain couples TRBV5-1 to TRBJ2-7; 8 nucleotides agree with TRBD1. The ends lost 4 bases at V and 3 bases at J; junction bases unmatched: 9. The CDR3 consists of 15 residues. Germline CDR1 and CDR2: SGHRS and YFSETQ. CDR3 residues: CASSAQTGAVYEQYF. CDR3 coding DNA: TGCGCCAGCAGCGCCCAGACAGGGGCGGTCTACGAGCAGTACTTC.

V gene TRBV29-1 combines with J gene TRBJ2-3; 8 bases are a match to TRBD2. Per germline, CDR1 SQVTM and CDR2 ANQGSEA. Trimming at V came to 4 bases and at J to 3 bases, leaving 3 bases not matched to a gene. This CDR3 contains 13 residues. In DNA, the CDR3 is TGCAGCGTTGCGGCTAGCGGGACAGATACGCAGTATTTT. Amino acids: CSVAASGTDTQYF.

This clone was seen once. The rearrangement links TRBV28 to TRBJ1-2, with 8 positions matching TRBD1. V lost 6 bases and J lost 0; bases outside the gene matches: 6. Germline CDR1 and CDR2: MDHEN and SYDVKM. The CDR3 spans 15 residues. As DNA, the CDR3 is TGTGCCAGCAGGGATACAGGGGGAGCTAACTATGGCTACACCTTC. It is translated as CASRDTGGANYGYTF.

This chain links TRBV11-3 with TRBJ1-3; tentatively, D is TRBD1 (6 bases). The CDR3 spans 15 residues. The germline V gene has CDR1 SGHNT and CDR2 YENEEA. V was shortened by 5 bases and J by 0 bases, with 11 bases between the two germline ends. CDR3 DNA sequence: TGTGCCAGCAGCCGCGGGGGCAACTCTGGAAACACCATATATTTT. Translated: CASSRGGNSGNTIYF.

The chain is built from TRBV7-2 and TRBJ1-6; tentatively, D is TRBD1 (5 bases). The CDR3 has 16 amino acids. Trimming removed 5 bases at V and 5 bases at J, with 16 bases between. CDR1 is SGHTA and CDR2 is FQGNSA in the germline V gene. CDR3 protein: CASSRNSQGNNSPLHF. The CDR3 DNA reads as TGTGCCAGCAGCCGAAATTCGCAGGGTAATAATTCACCCCTCCACTTT.

This chain joins TRBV10-3 and TRBJ1-1, with 9 bases matching TRBD1. Germline CDR1 and CDR2: ENHRY and SYGVKD. The V and J ends lost 6 bases and 3 bases, in that order; junction bases with no gene match: 2. The CDR3 is 13 residues long. CDR3 in DNA: TGTGCCATCAGGACAGGGGGAGACACTGAAGCTTTCTTT. Protein sequence: CAIRTGGDTEAFF.

This clone appeared a few times. The V and J genes are TRBV30 and TRBJ1-1; the D gene is possibly TRBD1 (6 bases). Germline CDR1 is GTSNPN and CDR2 is SVGIG (reference sequence). Trimming left V 4 bases short and J 0 bases short, with 12 bases between. The CDR3 runs 14 residues. CDR3 protein: CAWTGDIMNTEAFF. The CDR3 DNA reads TGTGCCTGGACCGGGGACATAATGAACACTGAAGCTTTCTTT.

The chain is built from TRBV25-1 and TRBJ2-7; D is perhaps TRBD2 (6 bases). Germline CDR1 reads MGHDK; CDR2 reads SYGVNS. CDR3 length: 15 residues. V dropped 6 bases and J dropped 4 bases, with 19 bases sitting between them. The CDR3 region is CASSPTGTGVYEQYF. The CDR3 DNA reads as TGTGCCAGCAGCCCGACGGGGACGGGGGTATACGAGCAGTACTTC.

The chain recombines TRBV18 with TRBJ2-5, with 7 bases identical to TRBD1. Unmatched junction bases numbered 5, after V lost 6 bases and J lost 1 base. CDR1 is KGHSH and CDR2 is LQKENI in the germline V gene. This CDR3 is 14 amino acids long. CDR3 DNA sequence: TGTGCCAGCTCGACAGGGCGGTCCCAAGAGACCCAGTACTTC. Translation: CASSTGRSQETQYF.

The rearrangement uses TRBV19 and TRBJ1-2; 7 positions match TRBD1. The CDR3 is 12 residues long. V dropped 7 bases and J dropped 7; count of bases not matched to a gene: 6. Per germline, CDR1 LNHDA and CDR2 SQIVND (reference sequence). The CDR3 protein is CASKTGDFGYTF. The DNA for the CDR3 is TGTGCCAGTAAAACAGGGGATTTTGGCTACACCTTC.